This entry lists 17 T cell receptor beta chains sequenced from one sample in a study of beta chain features in type 1 diabetes. Expressed TCRB transcripts were sequenced because the isolated RNA had all been reverse transcribed beforehand. Using immunoSEQ multiplex PCR, the repertoire was profiled, and TCRdb retains in-frame clones only, with some absent. The sample yields 860,000 or so clones, 15% to 20% seen once. Sequenced material: naive CD4+ T cells from blood. The receptors were sampled from a woman aged 18-35 years in good health.

This rearrangement joins TRBV6-1 to TRBJ2-1, with 8 bases that match TRBD2. V shed 7 bases, J shed 9 bases, and the junction held 8 bases outside the gene matches. Looked up from germline, CDR1 is MNHNS and CDR2 is SASEGT. The CDR3 is 13 amino acids. The CDR3 loop reads CASTTVSGTEQFF. The CDR3 coding sequence is TGTGCCAGCACCACCGTTAGCGGGACTGAGCAGTTCTTC.

The CDR3 DNA reads as TGTGCCAGCAACCGGAGGGGTATTTCAGAGACCCAGTACTTC. Translation: CASNRRGISETQYF. J is TRBJ2-5 and V is TRBV5-5; perhaps TRBD2 as D (6 bases). Germline assignment: CDR1 SGHKS and CDR2 YYEKEE (reference sequence). Trimming stripped 6 bases from V and 4 bases from J, with 16 bases between. The CDR3 has 14 amino acids.

The V call is TRBV28, the J call TRBJ2-1, with 11 nucleotides matching TRBD2. Germline V gives CDR1 MDHEN, CDR2 SYDVKM. The V segment lost 5 bases and the J segment 7 bases; nucleotides outside the gene matches: 7. This CDR3 comprises 15 residues. The CDR3 region is CASSPPRTSGNEQFF. DNA for the CDR3: TGTGCCAGCAGTCCACCCCGGACTAGCGGGAATGAGCAGTTCTTC. Using reference TRBV28 and TRBJ2-1 for the parts outside the CDR3, the full variable domain is DVKVTQSSRYLVKRTGEKVFLECVQDMDHENMFWYRQDPGLGLRLIYFSYDVKMKEKGDIPEGYSVSREKKERFSLILESASTNQTSMYLCASSPPRTSGNEQFFGPGTRLTVL.

This clone showed up just a few times. The chain links TRBV2 to TRBJ2-3; no clear D gene. V was shortened by 11 bases and J by 2 bases, with 11 bases between the two germline ends. Looked up from germline, CDR1 is SNHLY and CDR2 is FYNNEI. This CDR3 has 12 residues. The DNA for the CDR3 is TGTGCCGACCGTCGACTCACAGATACGCAGTATTTT. Amino acid sequence: CADRRLTDTQYF.

Many counts were recorded for this clone. This chain links TRBV16 with TRBJ1-1; D might be TRBD1 (6 bases). There are 15 residues in the CDR3. CDR1 is KGHSY, CDR2 FQNENV, per germline. Trimming removed 4 bases from V and 1 base from J, with 13 bases in between. The chain's CDR3 is CASSLNRDQNTEAFF. The DNA of the CDR3 is TGTGCCAGCAGCCTTAACAGGGACCAGAACACTGAAGCTTTCTTT.

The J gene is TRBJ2-2, the V gene TRBV5-1, with TRBD1 matching 7 bases. The CDR3 sequence is 15 residues long. From germline, CDR1 is SGHRS and CDR2 YFSETQ. The J segment lost 4 bases and the V segment lost 4 bases, leaving 7 bases of the junction unmatched. The CDR3 loop is CASSPTDRATGELFF. CDR3 nucleotides: TGCGCCAGCAGCCCGACCGACAGGGCCACCGGGGAGCTGTTTTTT.

This clone was counted a few times. The chain uses TRBV4-3 and TRBJ2-5, with 8 bases identical to TRBD1. V lost 0 bases, J lost 6 bases, and 9 bases stayed unmatched. Germline V gives CDR1 LGHNA, CDR2 YSLEER. The CDR3 sequence is 16 residues long. CDR3 DNA sequence: TGCGCCAGCAGCCAAGAGCATGGACAGGGAAGACAGACCCAGTACTTC. Residues: CASSQEHGQGRQTQYF.

The V call is TRBV19, the J call TRBJ2-1; TRBD2 aligns across 9 bases. Trimming took 4 bases from V and 7 from J; bases not matched to a gene: 14. This CDR3 spans 17 amino acids. Germline V gives CDR1 LNHDA, CDR2 SQIVND (reference sequence). This chain's CDR3 is CASSKTLVAGVSNEQFF. CDR3 bases: TGTGCCAGTAGTAAGACCCTCGTAGCGGGAGTGTCGAATGAGCAGTTCTTC.

This clone appeared a few times. This chain links TRBV27 with TRBJ2-1; 13 positions match TRBD2. This CDR3 has 17 amino acids. Germline CDR1 is MNHEY and CDR2 is SMNVEV (reference sequence). The trim removed 5 bases at V and 7 bases at J, leaving 11 bases unmatched. The CDR3 coding sequence is TGTGCCAGCAGTAGCCCTTCACTAGCGGGAGGGGGGAATGAGCAGTTCTTC. Protein: CASSSPSLAGGGNEQFF.

This clone was detected only a few times. The chain couples TRBV9 to TRBJ1-4, with 9 bases that match TRBD1. The germline CDR1 and CDR2 sequences are SGDLS and YYNGEE. The trim removed 5 bases at V and 5 bases at J, leaving 13 bases unmatched. The CDR3 loop spans 17 amino acids. CDR3 DNA sequence: TGTGCCAGCAGTGCATACGGCCCGGGACAGGGAAATGAAAAACTGTTTTTT. This encodes CASSAYGPGQGNEKLFF.

V is TRBV7-9 and J is TRBJ2-1; D is undetermined. This CDR3 contains 12 residues. Per germline, CDR1 SEHNR and CDR2 FQNEAQ (reference sequence). Trimming took 1 base from V and 10 from J, leaving 8 bases between them. Here the CDR3 DNA reads TGTGCCAGCAGCTTAGACCCTAACGAGCAGTTCTTC. Translated, it gives CASSLDPNEQFF.

As regards this clone: At one end the junction does not follow the germline gene, possibly because of a read error. Other DNA sequences in the sample encode the same CDR3. The chain combines TRBV4-3 with TRBJ2-1; 12 bases line up with TRBD2. The germline V gene has CDR1 LGHNA and CDR2 YSLEER. The CDR3 is 17 amino acids. In nucleotides, the CDR3 is TGCGCCAGCAGCCAAGAAGGGACTAGCGGGTCCTACAATGAGCAATTCTTC. This sequence encodes CASSQEGTSGSYNEQFF.

This clone was seen a handful of times. The rearrangement links TRBV7-6 to TRBJ1-1; D is perhaps TRBD1 (5 bases). This CDR3 contains 14 residues. V was shortened by 1 base and J by 6 bases, with 12 bases between the two germline ends. The germline CDR1 and CDR2 sequences are SGHVS and FNYEAQ. CDR3 region: CASSLGGGRAEAFF. The CDR3 nucleotides are TGTGCCAGCAGCTTAGGTGGGGGAAGGGCTGAAGCTTTCTTT.

This clone was counted a few times. This chain joins TRBV11-2 and TRBJ1-3; D remains unclear. The germline gives CDR1 SGHAT, CDR2 FQNNGV. The CDR3 is 14 amino acids. The germline V and J ends were trimmed by 3 bases and 4 bases, with 10 bases remaining between them. CDR3: CASSFEMSGNTIYF. The DNA for the CDR3 is TGTGCCAGCAGCTTCGAGATGTCAGGAAACACCATATATTTT.

This clone was seen only a few times. Other nucleotide sequences in the sample specify the same CDR3. The chain is built from TRBV18 and TRBJ1-1; D not certain. The CDR3 totals 12 residues. Germline V gene data show CDR1 as KGHSH and CDR2 as LQKENI. Trimming cost V 3 bases and J 2 bases, with 4 bases left between them. In DNA form, the CDR3 reads TGTGCCAGCTCACCGTCAAACACTGAAGCTTTCTTT. Its translation is CASSPSNTEAFF.

The chain has TRBV14 and TRBJ2-7; D possibly corresponds to TRBD2 (6 bases). Between the trimmed V and J ends, which lost 1 base and 2 bases, there was a span of 15 bases. Germline CDR1 SGHDN, CDR2 FVKESK. The CDR3 length is 16 residues. Here the CDR3 DNA reads TGTGCCAGCAGCCAAGTCTTCGGGACTTCTCCCTACGAGCAGTACTTC. Its translation: CASSQVFGTSPYEQYF.

This clone was seen just once. The genes are TRBV7-2 and TRBJ1-1, with unresolved D. In germline, CDR1 is SGHTA, CDR2 FQGNSA. V lost 5 bases and J lost 11, with 12 bases in between. The CDR3 length is 11 residues. The CDR3 loop reads CASSGGREAFF. The CDR3 coding sequence is TGTGCCAGCAGCGGAGGGAGGGAGGCTTTCTTT. The full variable domain, in which reference TRBV7-2 and TRBJ1-1 provide the parts outside the CDR3, is GAGVSQSPSNKVTEKGKDVELRCDPISGHTALYWYRQSLGQGLEFLIYFQGNSAPDKSGLPSDRFSAERTGGSVSTLTIQRTQQEDSAVYLCASSGGREAFFGQGTRLTVV.